Presented here are 10 T cell receptor beta chains from one specimen sequenced in a study of T cells in Graves' hyperthyroidism and ophthalmopathy. What was amplified from RNA transcripts were TCR beta CDR3 regions. HTBI primers were employed in a first-round RT-PCR of the TCR CDR3. TCRdb fed the multiplex PCR reads into MiXCR, producing one record per CDR3 protein. The data show 610,000 or so distinct CDR3 sequences, around 45% seen once. Sequenced: peripheral blood or thyroid tissue (not recorded which). These receptors came from a woman between 18 and 29 years old with Graves' hyperthyroidism.

This clonotype was recorded many times. The CDR3 DNA is TGTGCCAGCAGCGTGGACATGCTACCTAATGAAAAACTGTTTTTT. As protein: CASSVDMLPNEKLFF. This chain joins TRBV5-6 and TRBJ1-4, with a weak D call TRBD1 (5 bases). V shed 4 bases and J shed 3 bases, with 13 bases lying between them. The CDR3 sequence is 15 residues long. Per the germline V gene, CDR1 is SGHDT and CDR2 is YYEEEE.

This clonotype has a handful of counts. The chain carries TRBV2 and TRBJ2-1, with D maybe TRBD1 (6 bases). This CDR3 has 13 amino acids. Trimming took 4 bases from V and 9 from J, leaving 13 bases between them. Germline CDR1 reads SNHLY; CDR2 reads FYNNEI. Written as DNA, the CDR3 is TGTGCCAGCAGTGGTGAGGGACAAAGTGAGCAGTTCTTC. As protein: CASSGEGQSEQFF. The full variable domain, completed using reference TRBV2 and TRBJ2-1, is EPEVTQTPSHQVTQMGQEVILRCVPISNHLYFYWYRQILGQKVEFLVSFYNNEISEKSEIFDDQFSVERPDGSNFTLKIRSTKLEDSAMYFCASSGEGQSEQFFGPGTRLTVL.

The chain combines TRBV29-1 with TRBJ1-5; maybe TRBD1 (6 bases). V was clipped by 8 bases and J by 3 bases, with 14 bases between them. This CDR3 is built from 13 residues. The germline V gene encodes CDR1 SQVTM and CDR2 ANQGSEA. This CDR3 reads CSQGSGVNQPQHF. In DNA form, the CDR3 reads TGCAGCCAAGGCTCAGGGGTCAATCAGCCCCAGCATTTT.

This clonotype was observed at least ten times. The J gene is TRBJ2-6, the V gene TRBV24-1; a possible D gene is TRBD2 (6 bases). Looked up from germline, CDR1 is KGHDR and CDR2 is SFDVKD. The CDR3 spans 16 residues. Trimming left V 1 base short and J 3 bases short, with 9 bases between. As DNA, the CDR3 is TGTGCCACCAGTGATTTTTCGGGGGTTGGGGCCAACGTCCTGACTTTC. Residues: CATSDFSGVGANVLTF.

This clonotype came up many times. V gene TRBV27 combines with J gene TRBJ1-5; tentative D call: TRBD1 (5 bases). The CDR3 sequence is 15 residues long. Trimming stripped 5 bases from V and 3 bases from J, with 14 bases between. The V gene's germline CDR1 is MNHEY and CDR2 SMNVEV (reference sequence). The CDR3: CASSHYQGANQPQHF. Here the CDR3 DNA reads TGTGCCAGCAGTCATTATCAGGGTGCCAATCAGCCCCAGCATTTT.

The V gene is TRBV19, the J gene TRBJ1-5; TRBD1 matches 12 bases. Germline-derived CDR1 and CDR2 are LNHDA and SQIVND (reference sequence). The CDR3 totals 15 residues. J was trimmed by 5 bases and V by 9 bases; bases with no gene match: 8. CDR3 sequence reads: CASTRGQGAYQPQHF. Here the CDR3 DNA reads TGTGCCAGCACCCGGGGACAGGGGGCTTATCAGCCCCAGCATTTT.

This clonotype was seen more than once but under ten times. The chain joins TRBV30 to TRBJ1-5; no definite D call. V lost 0 bases, J lost 3 bases, and 6 bases lay in between. Germline V gene sequence: CDR1 GTSNPN, CDR2 SVGIG (reference sequence). The CDR3 sequence is 13 residues long. The chain's CDR3 is CAWSVGDNQPQHF. The DNA for the CDR3 is TGTGCCTGGAGTGTTGGCGACAATCAGCCCCAGCATTTT.

The chain employs TRBV11-2 and TRBJ1-4, with D possibly being TRBD1 (5 bases). The CDR3 extends over 13 amino acids. V was trimmed by 8 bases and J by 10 bases, leaving 17 bases between them. Germline V gene lookup returns CDR1 SGHAT and CDR2 FQNNGV. The CDR3 sequence: CASDPGREGKLFF. The CDR3 DNA follows: TGTGCCAGCGACCCAGGGCGGGAGGGAAAACTGTTTTTT.

The J gene is TRBJ2-5, the V gene TRBV4-2; 7 nucleotides agree with TRBD2. This CDR3 is 15 amino acids long. V gave up 0 bases and J gave up 3 bases; unmatched junction bases: 4. The germline V gene encodes CDR1 LGHNA and CDR2 YNFKEQ. The CDR3 coding sequence is TGTGCCAGCAGCCAAGATAGCGGGTGGAAAGAGACCCAGTACTTC. Translating it yields CASSQDSGWKETQYF.

Worth noting for this clonotype: A much bigger clone sits one base away, suggesting this may be a read error. The rearrangement uses TRBV20-1 and TRBJ1-1, with 7 bases lining up with TRBD1. The CDR3 spans 14 residues. V dropped 3 bases and J dropped 6; count of bases not matched to a gene: 10. CDR1 is DFQATT, CDR2 SNEGSKA, per germline (reference sequence). CDR3 sequence reads: CSASRGPGYAEAFF. As DNA, the CDR3 is TGCAGTGCTAGTAGGGGGCCGGGATACGCTGAAGCTTTCTTT.